These 8 T cell receptor beta chains came from one sample sequenced in a study of patients and donors after allogeneic stem cell transplantation. TCRdb reprocessed the RT-PCR reads via MiXCR and lists one record per CDR3 protein. The data hold about 410,000 distinct CDR3 sequences, with under 20% observed a single time. Sequencing was carried out using blood, either unsorted or a sorted T cell fraction (not recorded which). Every receptor here comes from a human donor who was either an allogeneic HSCT recipient or a stem cell or donor lymphocyte infusion donor (not recorded which). It is not recorded whose cells these are; they may come from a transplant donor.

This clonotype was detected a few times. The chain uses TRBV12-3 or TRBV12-4 and TRBJ1-1, with 7 bases identical to TRBD1. Trimming cost V 5 bases and J 5 bases; bases outside gene matches: 14. This CDR3 is built from 16 residues. This CDR3 reads CASSPRGTVHGTEAFF. Written as DNA, the CDR3 is TGTGCCAGCAGTCCGAGAGGGACAGTTCATGGGACTGAAGCTTTCTTT.

The chain has TRBV24-1 and TRBJ2-1; D gene unclear. V dropped 9 bases and J dropped 9 bases, with 14 bases sitting between them. There are 12 residues in the CDR3. In germline, CDR1 is KGHDR, CDR2 SFDVKD. The CDR3 reads CATLPWKTEQFF. DNA for the CDR3: TGTGCCACCCTTCCTTGGAAGACTGAGCAGTTCTTC.

In this sample, this clonotype turned up a few times. This rearrangement joins TRBV19 to TRBJ2-2, with 13 bases matching TRBD2. The CDR3 contains 17 residues. The trim removed 7 bases at V and 8 bases at J, leaving 13 bases unmatched. Germline loops: CDR1 LNHDA, CDR2 SQIVND (reference sequence). This CDR3 reads CASTRDGLAGVQGELFF. The CDR3 nucleotides read TGTGCCAGTACCAGAGATGGACTAGCGGGAGTCCAAGGGGAGCTGTTTTTT. Full variable domain (remainder filled in from reference TRBV19 and TRBJ2-2): DGGITQSPKYLFRKEGQNVTLSCEQNLNHDAMYWYRQDPGQGLRLIYYSQIVNDFQKGDIAEGYSVSREKKESFPLTVTSAQKNPTAFYLCASTRDGLAGVQGELFFGEGSRLTVL.

In this sample, this clonotype turned up many times. The chain has TRBV7-9 and TRBJ2-3; no definite D call. Germline-derived CDR1 and CDR2 are SEHNR and FQNEAQ (reference sequence). The CDR3 has 15 residues. V lost 1 base and J 0 bases, leaving 8 bases between the germline ends. CDR3 protein: CASSLDGSSTDTQYF. The CDR3 nucleotides read TGTGCCAGCAGCTTAGACGGATCCAGCACAGATACGCAGTATTTT.

This clonotype was detected only a few times. The V call is TRBV4-3, the J call TRBJ1-2, with D tentatively TRBD1 (5 bases). Trimming removed 0 bases at V and 3 bases at J, with 14 bases between. CDR1 and CDR2 from the germline V gene are LGHNA and YSLEER. The CDR3 length is 16 residues. CDR3 amino acids: CASSQDDSPSHYGYTF. In DNA form, the CDR3 reads TGCGCCAGCAGCCAAGATGACAGCCCATCCCACTATGGCTACACCTTC.

V gene TRBV20-1 combines with J gene TRBJ2-5; 8 bases are shared with TRBD2. CDR1 and CDR2 from the germline V gene are DFQATT and SNEGSKA (reference sequence). The CDR3 sequence is 14 residues long. With 1 base clipped from V and 4 bases from J, the junction kept 5 bases outside the gene matches. The CDR3 nucleotides are TGCAGTGCTAGAGTTAGCGGGGTGCGAGAGACCCAGTACTTC. It codes for CSARVSGVRETQYF.

This clonotype has a handful of counts. The chain has TRBV7-2 and TRBJ1-5; D remains unclear. V shed 1 base and J shed 0 bases, with 7 bases lying between them. The CDR3 is made up of 15 amino acids. Per germline, CDR1 SGHTA and CDR2 FQGNSA. The DNA for the CDR3 is TGTGCCAGCAGCTTAGGAGTTTATAGCAATCAGCCCCAGCATTTT. Encoded protein: CASSLGVYSNQPQHF.

This chain joins TRBV29-1 and TRBJ2-1; possible D gene TRBD2, 7 bases. Trimming removed 4 bases at V and 7 bases at J, with 20 bases between. The CDR3 runs 15 residues. Germline V CDR1 and CDR2: SQVTM, ANQGSEA. The CDR3 bases are TGCAGCGTTGCTTGGAGGGGGGGGGGCCAGAATGAGCAGTTCTTC. Its translation: CSVAWRGGGQNEQFF.